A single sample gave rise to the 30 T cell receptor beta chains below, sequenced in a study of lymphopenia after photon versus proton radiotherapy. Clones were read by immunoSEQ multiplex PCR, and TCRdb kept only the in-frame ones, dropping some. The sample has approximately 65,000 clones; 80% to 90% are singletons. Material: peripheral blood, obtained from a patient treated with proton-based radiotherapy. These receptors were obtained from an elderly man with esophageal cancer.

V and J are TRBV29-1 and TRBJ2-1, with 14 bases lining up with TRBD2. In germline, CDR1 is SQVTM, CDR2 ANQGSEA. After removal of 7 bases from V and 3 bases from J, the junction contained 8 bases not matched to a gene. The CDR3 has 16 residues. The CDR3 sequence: CSAGGTSGRLYNEQFF. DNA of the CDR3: TGCAGCGCGGGCGGGACTAGCGGGAGACTCTACAATGAGCAGTTCTTC.

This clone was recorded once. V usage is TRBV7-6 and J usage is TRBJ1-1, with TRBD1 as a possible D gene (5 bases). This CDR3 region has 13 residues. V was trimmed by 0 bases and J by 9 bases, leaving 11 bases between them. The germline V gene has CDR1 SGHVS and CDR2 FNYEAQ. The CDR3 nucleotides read TGTGCCAGCAGCTTAGCGGTCCCAGGGCAAGCTTTCTTT. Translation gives CASSLAVPGQAFF.

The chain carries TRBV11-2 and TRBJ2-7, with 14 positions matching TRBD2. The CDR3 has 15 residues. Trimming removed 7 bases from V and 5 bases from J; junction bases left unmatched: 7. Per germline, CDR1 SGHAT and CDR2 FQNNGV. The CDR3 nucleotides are TGTGCCAGCAACCCTGGACTAGCGGGAGGTCACGAGCAGTACTTC. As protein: CASNPGLAGGHEQYF.

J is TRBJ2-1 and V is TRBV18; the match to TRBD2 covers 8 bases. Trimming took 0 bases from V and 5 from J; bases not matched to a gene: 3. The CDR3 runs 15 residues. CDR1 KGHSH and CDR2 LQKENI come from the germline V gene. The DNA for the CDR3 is TGTGCCAGCTCACCACCGTCGGGGGGGGACAATGAGCAGTTCTTC. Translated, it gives CASSPPSGGDNEQFF. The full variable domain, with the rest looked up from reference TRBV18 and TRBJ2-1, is NAGVMQNPRHLVRRRGQEARLRCSPMKGHSHVYWYRQLPEEGLKFMVYLQKENIIDESGMPKERFSAEFPKEGPSILRIQQVVRGDSAAYFCASSPPSGGDNEQFFGPGTRLTVL.

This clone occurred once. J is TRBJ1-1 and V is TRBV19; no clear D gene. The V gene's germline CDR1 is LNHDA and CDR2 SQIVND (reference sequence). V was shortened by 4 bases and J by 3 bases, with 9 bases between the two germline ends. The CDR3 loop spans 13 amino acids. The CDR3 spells CASSTTEDTEAFF. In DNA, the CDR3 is TGTGCCAGTAGTACAACGGAGGACACTGAAGCTTTCTTT.

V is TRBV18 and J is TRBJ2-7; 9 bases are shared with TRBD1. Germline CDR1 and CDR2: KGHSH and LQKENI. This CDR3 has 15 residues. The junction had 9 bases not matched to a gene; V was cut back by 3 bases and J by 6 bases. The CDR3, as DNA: TGTGCCAGCTCACCCCGGGACAGGGCATCCCTCGAGCAGTACTTC. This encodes CASSPRDRASLEQYF.

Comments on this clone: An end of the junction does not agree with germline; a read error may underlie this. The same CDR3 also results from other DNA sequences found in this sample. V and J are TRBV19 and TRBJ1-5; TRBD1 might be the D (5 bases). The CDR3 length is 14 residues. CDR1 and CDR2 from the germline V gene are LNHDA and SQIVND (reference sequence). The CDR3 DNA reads TGTGCCAGCAGTACTCCGGGCCTGGGGCAGTCCCAGCATTTT. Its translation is CASSTPGLGQSQHF.

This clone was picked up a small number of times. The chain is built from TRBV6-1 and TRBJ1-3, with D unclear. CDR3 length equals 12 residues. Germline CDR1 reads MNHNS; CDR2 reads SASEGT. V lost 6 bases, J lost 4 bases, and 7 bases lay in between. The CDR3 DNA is TGTGCCAGCAGCCCCTTGGGAAACACCATATATTTT. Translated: CASSPLGNTIYF.

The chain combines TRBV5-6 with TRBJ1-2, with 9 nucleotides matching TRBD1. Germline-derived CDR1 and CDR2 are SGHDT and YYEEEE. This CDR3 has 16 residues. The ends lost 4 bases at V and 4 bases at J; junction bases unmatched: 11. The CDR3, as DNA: TGTGCCAGCAGCCCCACTGCGGGACAGGGTACCTATGGCTACACCTTC. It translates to CASSPTAGQGTYGYTF.

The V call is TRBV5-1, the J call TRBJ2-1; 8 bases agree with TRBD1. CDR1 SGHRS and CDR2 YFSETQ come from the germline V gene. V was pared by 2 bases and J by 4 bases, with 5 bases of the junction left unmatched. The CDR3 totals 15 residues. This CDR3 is CASSFSGQVYNEQFF. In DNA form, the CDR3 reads TGCGCCAGCAGCTTCTCGGGACAGGTTTACAATGAGCAGTTCTTC.

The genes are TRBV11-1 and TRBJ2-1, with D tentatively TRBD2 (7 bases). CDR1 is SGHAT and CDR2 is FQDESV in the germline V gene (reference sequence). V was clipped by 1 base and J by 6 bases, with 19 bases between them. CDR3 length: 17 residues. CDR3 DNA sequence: TGTGCCAGCAGCTTAGATGGGGGGGCCAGCGGAATCAATGAGCAGTTCTTC. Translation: CASSLDGGASGINEQFF.

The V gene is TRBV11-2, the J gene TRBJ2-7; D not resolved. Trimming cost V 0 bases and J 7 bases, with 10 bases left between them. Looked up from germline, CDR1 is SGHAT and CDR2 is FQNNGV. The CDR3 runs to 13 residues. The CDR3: CASSLDRHNEQYF. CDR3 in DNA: TGTGCCAGCAGCTTAGATCGGCATAATGAGCAGTACTTC.

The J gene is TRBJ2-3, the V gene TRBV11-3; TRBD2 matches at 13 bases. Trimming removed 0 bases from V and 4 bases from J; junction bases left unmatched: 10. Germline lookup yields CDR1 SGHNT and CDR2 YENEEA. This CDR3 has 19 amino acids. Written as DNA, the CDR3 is TGTGCCAGCAGCTTAGATGGCGGAGGACTAGCGGGGGATGCAGATACGCAGTATTTT. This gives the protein CASSLDGGGLAGDADTQYF. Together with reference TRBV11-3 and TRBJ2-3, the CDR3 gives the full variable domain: EAGVVQSPRYKIIEKKQPVAFWCNPISGHNTLYWYLQNLGQGPELLIRYENEEAVDDSQLPKDRFSAERLKGVDSTLKIQPAELGDSAVYLCASSLDGGGLAGDADTQYFGPGTRLTVL.

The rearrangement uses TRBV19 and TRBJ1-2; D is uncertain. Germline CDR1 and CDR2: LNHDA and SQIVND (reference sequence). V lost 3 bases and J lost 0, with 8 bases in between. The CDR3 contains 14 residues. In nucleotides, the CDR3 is TGTGCCAGTAGTATGGGAGTCCCTAACTATGGCTACACCTTC. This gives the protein CASSMGVPNYGYTF.

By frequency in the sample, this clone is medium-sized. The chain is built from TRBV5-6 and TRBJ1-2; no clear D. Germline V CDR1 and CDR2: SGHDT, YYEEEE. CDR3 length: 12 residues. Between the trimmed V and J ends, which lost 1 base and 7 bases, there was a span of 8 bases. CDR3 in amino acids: CASSLMRGGYTF. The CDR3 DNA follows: TGTGCCAGCAGCTTGATGCGCGGTGGCTACACCTTC.

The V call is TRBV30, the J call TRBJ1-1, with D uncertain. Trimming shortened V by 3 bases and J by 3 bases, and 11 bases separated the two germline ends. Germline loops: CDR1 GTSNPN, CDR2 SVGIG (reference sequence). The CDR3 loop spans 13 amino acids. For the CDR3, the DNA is TGTGCCTGGAGCTTTTCGGGAGACACTGAAGCTTTCTTT. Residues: CAWSFSGDTEAFF.

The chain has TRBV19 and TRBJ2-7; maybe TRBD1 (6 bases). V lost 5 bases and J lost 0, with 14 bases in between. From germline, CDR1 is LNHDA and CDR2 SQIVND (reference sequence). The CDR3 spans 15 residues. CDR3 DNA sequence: TGTGCCAGTAGTTCACAGGGTGTTAACTCCTACGAGCAGTACTTC. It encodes CASSSQGVNSYEQYF.

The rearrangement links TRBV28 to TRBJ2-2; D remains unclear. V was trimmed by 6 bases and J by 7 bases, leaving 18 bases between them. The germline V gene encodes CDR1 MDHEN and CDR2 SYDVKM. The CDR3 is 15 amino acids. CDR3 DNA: TGTGCCAGCAGCCTCCCAGGAATATCTGACGGGGAGCTGTTTTTT. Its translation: CASSLPGISDGELFF.

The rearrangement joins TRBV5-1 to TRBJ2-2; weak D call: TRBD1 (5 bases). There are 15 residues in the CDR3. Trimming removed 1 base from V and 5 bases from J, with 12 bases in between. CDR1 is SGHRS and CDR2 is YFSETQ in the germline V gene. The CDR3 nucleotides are TGCGCCAGCAGCTTGCGTGGGGCAGAAACCGGGGAGCTGTTTTTT. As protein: CASSLRGAETGELFF.

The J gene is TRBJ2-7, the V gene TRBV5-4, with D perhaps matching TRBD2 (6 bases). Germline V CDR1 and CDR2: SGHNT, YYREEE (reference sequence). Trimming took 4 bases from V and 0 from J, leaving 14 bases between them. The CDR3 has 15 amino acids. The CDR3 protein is CASSRRDLNSYEQYF. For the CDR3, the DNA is TGTGCCAGCAGCCGGCGGGACCTAAACTCCTACGAGCAGTACTTC.

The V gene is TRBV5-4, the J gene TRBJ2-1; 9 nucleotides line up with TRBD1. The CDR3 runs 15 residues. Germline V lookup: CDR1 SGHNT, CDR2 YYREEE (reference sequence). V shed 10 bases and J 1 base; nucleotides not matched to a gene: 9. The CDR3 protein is CAFQTGTGSYNEQFF. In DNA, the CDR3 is TGTGCCTTTCAAACCGGGACAGGGTCCTACAATGAGCAGTTCTTC. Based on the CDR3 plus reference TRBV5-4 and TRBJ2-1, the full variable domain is ETGVTQSPTHLIKTRGQQVTLRCSSQSGHNTVSWYQQALGQGPQFIFQYYREEENGRGNFPPRFSGLQFPNYSSELNVNALELDDSALYLCAFQTGTGSYNEQFFGPGTRLTVL.

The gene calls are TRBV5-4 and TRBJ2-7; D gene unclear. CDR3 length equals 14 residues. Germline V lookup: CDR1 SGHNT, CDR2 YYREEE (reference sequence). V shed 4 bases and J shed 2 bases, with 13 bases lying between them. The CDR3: CASSPPDVAYEQYF. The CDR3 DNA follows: TGTGCCAGCAGCCCGCCGGACGTGGCCTACGAGCAGTACTTC. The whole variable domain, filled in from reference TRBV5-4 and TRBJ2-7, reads ETGVTQSPTHLIKTRGQQVTLRCSSQSGHNTVSWYQQALGQGPQFIFQYYREEENGRGNFPPRFSGLQFPNYSSELNVNALELDDSALYLCASSPPDVAYEQYFGPGTRLTVT.

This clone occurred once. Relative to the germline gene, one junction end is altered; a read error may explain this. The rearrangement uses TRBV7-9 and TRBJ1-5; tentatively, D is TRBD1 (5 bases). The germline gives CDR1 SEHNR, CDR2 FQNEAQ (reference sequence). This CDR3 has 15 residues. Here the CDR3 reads CASSQDTQGNQPQHF. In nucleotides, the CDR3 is TGCGCCAGCAGCCAGGACACCCAGGGCAATCAGCCCCAGCATTTT.

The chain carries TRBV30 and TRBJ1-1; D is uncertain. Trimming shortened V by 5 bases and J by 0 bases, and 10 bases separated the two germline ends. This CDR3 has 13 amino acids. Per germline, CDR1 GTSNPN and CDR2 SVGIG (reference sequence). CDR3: CAWEIGLNTEAFF. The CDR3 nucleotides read TGTGCCTGGGAGATCGGGTTGAACACTGAAGCTTTCTTT.

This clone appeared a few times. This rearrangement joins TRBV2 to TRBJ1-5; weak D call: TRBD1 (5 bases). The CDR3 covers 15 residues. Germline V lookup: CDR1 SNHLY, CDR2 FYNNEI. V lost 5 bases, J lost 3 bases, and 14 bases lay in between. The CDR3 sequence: CASSYQGAANQPQHF. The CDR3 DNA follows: TGTGCCAGCAGTTACCAGGGAGCTGCCAATCAGCCCCAGCATTTT.

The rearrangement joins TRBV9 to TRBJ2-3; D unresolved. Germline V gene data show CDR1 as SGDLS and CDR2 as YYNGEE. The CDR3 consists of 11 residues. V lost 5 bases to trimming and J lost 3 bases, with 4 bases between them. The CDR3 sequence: CASSRTDTQYF. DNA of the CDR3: TGTGCCAGCAGTAGGACAGATACGCAGTATTTT.

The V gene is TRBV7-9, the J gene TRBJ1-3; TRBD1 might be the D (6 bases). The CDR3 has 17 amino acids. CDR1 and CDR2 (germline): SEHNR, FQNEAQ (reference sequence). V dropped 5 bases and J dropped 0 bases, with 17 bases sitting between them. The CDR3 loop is CASSLRGGGFSGNTIYF. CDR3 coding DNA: TGTGCCAGCAGCCTGAGGGGGGGAGGATTCTCTGGAAACACCATATATTTT.

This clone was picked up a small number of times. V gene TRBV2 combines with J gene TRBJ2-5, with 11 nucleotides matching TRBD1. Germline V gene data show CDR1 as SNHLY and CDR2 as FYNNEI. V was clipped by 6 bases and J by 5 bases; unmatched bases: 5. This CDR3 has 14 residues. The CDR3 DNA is TGTGCCAGCAGAGGACAGGGGGCGGTGGAGACCCAGTACTTC. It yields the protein CASRGQGAVETQYF.

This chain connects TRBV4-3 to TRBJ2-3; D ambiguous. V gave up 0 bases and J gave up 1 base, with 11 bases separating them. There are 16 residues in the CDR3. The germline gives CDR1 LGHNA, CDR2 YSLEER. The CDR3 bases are TGCGCCAGCAGCCAAGATAAGGTGTCCGGCACAGATACGCAGTATTTT. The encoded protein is CASSQDKVSGTDTQYF.

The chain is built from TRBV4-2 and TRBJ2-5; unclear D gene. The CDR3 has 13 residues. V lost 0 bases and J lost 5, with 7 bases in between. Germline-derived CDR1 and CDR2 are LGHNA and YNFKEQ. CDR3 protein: CASSQEGRETQYF. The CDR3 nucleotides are TGTGCCAGCAGCCAAGAGGGCCGGGAGACCCAGTACTTC.